One sample yielded the 5 T cell receptor beta chains listed below, sequenced in a study of cytomegalovirus exposure and HLA in healthy donors. Method: immunoSEQ multiplex PCR; TCRdb's copy keeps in-frame clones and lacks some. The data contain approximately 120,000 clones, around 94% of them seen just once; the ten biggest clones take up 1% to 1.5%. The specimen was PBMCs. These receptors originate from a woman under 30 in good health and CMV-seronegative.

This rearrangement joins TRBV10-1 to TRBJ2-1; D is unresolved. Germline assignment: CDR1 WNHNN and CDR2 SYGVQD (reference sequence). The V end was cut by 3 bases, the J end by 6 bases, with 6 bases between. The CDR3 has 12 residues. This CDR3 is CASSDPLNEQFF. The CDR3 DNA sequence: TGCGCCAGCAGTGACCCACTCAATGAGCAGTTCTTC.

The chain employs TRBV7-2 and TRBJ2-3; D call uncertain. Germline CDR1 and CDR2: SGHTA and FQGNSA. Trimming removed 2 bases from V and 2 bases from J, with 14 bases in between. The CDR3 has 16 amino acids. The CDR3 protein is CASSLSGTINTDTQYF. CDR3 bases: TGTGCCAGCAGCTTAAGTGGTACTATCAACACAGATACGCAGTATTTT.

This rearrangement joins TRBV20-1 to TRBJ1-2, with D hard to call. This CDR3 contains 11 residues. The germline V gene encodes CDR1 DFQATT and CDR2 SNEGSKA (reference sequence). Between the trimmed V and J ends, which lost 4 bases and 6 bases, there was a span of 9 bases. This CDR3 is CSAMSGNGYTF. The CDR3 bases are TGCAGTGCTATGTCCGGGAATGGCTACACCTTC.

V usage is TRBV25-1 and J usage is TRBJ1-3; 8 nucleotides match TRBD1. Germline CDR1 MGHDK, CDR2 SYGVNS. This CDR3 spans 15 amino acids. V lost 8 bases, J lost 5 bases, and 11 bases stayed unmatched. CDR3 nucleotides: TGTGCCAGCCGCACCTCTCGACAGGGGCGAAACACCATATATTTT. As protein: CASRTSRQGRNTIYF.

The chain couples TRBV7-9 to TRBJ1-5; TRBD1 might be the D (6 bases). In germline, CDR1 is SEHNR, CDR2 FQNEAQ (reference sequence). Trimming stripped 0 bases from V and 5 bases from J, with 11 bases between. There are 15 residues in the CDR3. The CDR3 DNA reads as TGTGCCAGCAGCTTAGCGCTAGGGGGGGATCAGCCCCAGCATTTT. Translating gives CASSLALGGDQPQHF.